The rows below give T cell receptor beta chains drawn from one sample of a study of T cell responses to AZD1222 COVID-19 vaccine. TCRdb keeps only in-frame clones here, not all; method: immunoSEQ multiplex PCR. Among roughly 120,000 clones listed, about 88% were seen once. The sample was peripheral blood, taken on day 0 of AZD1222 vaccination. Source of these receptors: an adult in good health. Both conserved end residues are part of each CDR3. The D gene is left open where the match is weak. Part of the rows lack a size; the others show once, few, many or a class for expanded clones.

V gene: TRBV5-6
D gene: TRBD1
clone size: -
J gene: TRBJ1-6
CDR3 protein: CASSPRAYPGQNNSPLHF
CDR3 DNA: TGTGCCAGCAGCCCCCGGGCCTACCCGGGACAGAATAATTCACCCCTCCACTTT

V gene: TRBV11-2
D gene: TRBD1
clone size: -
J gene: TRBJ1-6
CDR3 protein: CASSAPGQTNSPLHF
CDR3 DNA: TGTGCCAGCAGCGCACCGGGACAGACAAATTCACCCCTCCACTTT

V gene: TRBV30
D gene: -
clone size: -
J gene: TRBJ2-1
CDR3 protein: CAWSVWGEEQFF
CDR3 DNA: TGTGCCTGGAGTGTATGGGGCGAAGAGCAGTTCTTC

V gene: TRBV12-3/TRBV12-4
D gene: -
clone size: -
J gene: TRBJ1-2
CDR3 protein: CASNHRRLGGYTF
CDR3 DNA: TGTGCCAGCAACCATAGGAGGTTGGGAGGCTACACCTTC

V gene: TRBV5-1
D gene: -
clone size: -
J gene: TRBJ1-2
CDR3 protein: CASSLESGGVYGYTF
CDR3 DNA: TGCGCCAGCAGCTTGGAATCGGGAGGGGTCTATGGCTACACCTTC

V gene: TRBV6-1
D gene: -
clone size: -
J gene: TRBJ2-7
CDR3 protein: CASSEDSPNSYEQYF
CDR3 DNA: TGTGCCAGCAGTGAAGACAGCCCCAACTCCTACGAGCAGTACTTC

V gene: TRBV29-1
D gene: TRBD1
clone size: -
J gene: TRBJ1-2
CDR3 protein: CSALGTGAYGYTF
CDR3 DNA: TGCAGCGCCCTCGGGACAGGGGCCTATGGCTACACCTTC

V gene: TRBV19
D gene: -
clone size: -
J gene: TRBJ1-1
CDR3 protein: CASRGSSENTEAFF
CDR3 DNA: TGTGCCAGTAGGGGCAGTTCCGAGAACACTGAAGCTTTCTTT

V gene: TRBV18
D gene: TRBD1
clone size: -
J gene: TRBJ1-2
CDR3 protein: CASSPLNRGDGYTF
CDR3 DNA: TGTGCCAGCTCACCACTTAACAGGGGGGACGGCTACACCTTC

V gene: TRBV7-2
D gene: -
clone size: -
J gene: TRBJ2-7
CDR3 protein: CASSRGVISSYEQYF
CDR3 DNA: TGTGCCAGCAGCCGCGGGGTCATCAGCTCCTACGAGCAGTACTTC

V gene: TRBV23-1
D gene: -
clone size: once
J gene: TRBJ1-5
CDR3 protein: CASSYPGSAGWQPQHF
CDR3 DNA: TGCGCCAGCAGTTACCCCGGCAGTGCCGGGTGGCAGCCCCAGCATTTT

V gene: TRBV7-9
D gene: TRBD2
clone size: -
J gene: TRBJ2-1
CDR3 protein: CASSPLAGGVSHEQFF
CDR3 DNA: TGTGCCAGCAGCCCCCTGGCGGGAGGAGTTTCCCATGAGCAGTTCTTC

V gene: TRBV4-2
D gene: -
clone size: few
J gene: TRBJ1-1
CDR3 protein: CASTNRAMNTEAFF
CDR3 DNA: TGTGCCAGCACCAACAGGGCGATGAACACTGAAGCTTTCTTT

V gene: TRBV2
D gene: -
clone size: -
J gene: TRBJ2-4
CDR3 protein: CASSEGWFGNIQYF
CDR3 DNA: TGTGCCAGCAGTGAGGGTTGGTTTGGAAACATTCAGTACTTC

V gene: TRBV29-1
D gene: -
clone size: -
J gene: TRBJ1-2
CDR3 protein: CSVEAGGGYTF
CDR3 DNA: TGCAGCGTTGAAGCGGGAGGAGGCTACACCTTC

V gene: TRBV6-2/TRBV6-3
D gene: TRBD1
clone size: -
J gene: TRBJ2-7
CDR3 protein: CASSYSSSGTVIYEQYF
CDR3 DNA: TGTGCCAGCAGTTACTCTTCAAGTGGGACAGTGATATACGAGCAGTACTTC

V gene: TRBV9
D gene: -
clone size: -
J gene: TRBJ2-5
CDR3 protein: CASSVSGSGRKTQYF
CDR3 DNA: TGTGCCAGCAGCGTATCCGGTTCGGGCCGGAAGACCCAGTACTTC

V gene: TRBV4-1
D gene: -
clone size: few
J gene: TRBJ1-5
CDR3 protein: CASSQDPNSNQPQHF
CDR3 DNA: TGCGCCAGCAGCCAAGATCCCAATAGCAATCAGCCCCAGCATTTT

V gene: TRBV29-1
D gene: -
clone size: few
J gene: TRBJ1-4
CDR3 protein: CSVRHLATNEKLFF
CDR3 DNA: TGCAGCGTTAGGCACCTTGCAACTAATGAAAAACTGTTTTTT

V gene: TRBV19
D gene: -
clone size: -
J gene: TRBJ2-1
CDR3 protein: CATRDGYNEQFF
CDR3 DNA: TGTGCCACCCGGGACGGCTACAATGAGCAGTTCTTC

V gene: TRBV29-1
D gene: -
clone size: once
J gene: TRBJ1-2
CDR3 protein: CSVARGEFYGYTF
CDR3 DNA: TGCAGCGTTGCTAGGGGGGAGTTCTATGGCTACACCTTC

V gene: TRBV7-9
D gene: -
clone size: -
J gene: TRBJ1-5
CDR3 protein: CASSPGGRWNQPQHF
CDR3 DNA: TGTGCCAGCAGCCCGGGGGGACGATGGAATCAGCCCCAGCATTTT

V gene: TRBV7-9
D gene: -
clone size: -
J gene: TRBJ1-2
CDR3 protein: CASSLATRNYGYTF
CDR3 DNA: TGTGCCAGCAGCTTGGCCACGCGGAACTATGGCTACACCTTC

V gene: TRBV30
D gene: TRBD1
clone size: once
J gene: TRBJ1-1
CDR3 protein: CAWDRGASEAFF
CDR3 DNA: TGTGCCTGGGACAGGGGTGCTTCTGAAGCTTTCTTT

V gene: TRBV14
D gene: -
clone size: -
J gene: TRBJ2-2
CDR3 protein: CASSQDLAGRTGELFF
CDR3 DNA: TGTGCCAGCAGCCAAGATCTCGCGGGACGCACCGGGGAGCTGTTTTTT

V gene: TRBV27
D gene: -
clone size: -
J gene: TRBJ1-3
CDR3 protein: CASKDVGGHKGRNTIYF
CDR3 DNA: TGTGCCAGCAAGGACGTCGGGGGGCACAAGGGAAGAAACACCATATATTTT

V gene: TRBV5-1
D gene: -
clone size: -
J gene: TRBJ1-1
CDR3 protein: CASSPGTGFRSEAFF
CDR3 DNA: TGCGCCAGCAGCCCCGGGACGGGTTTCAGGTCTGAAGCTTTCTTT

V gene: TRBV6-5
D gene: TRBD1
clone size: -
J gene: TRBJ1-4
CDR3 protein: CASSYSGQGKRKLFF
CDR3 DNA: TGTGCCAGCAGTTACTCGGGACAGGGGAAAAGAAAACTGTTTTTT

V gene: TRBV21-1
D gene: -
clone size: -
J gene: TRBJ2-1
CDR3 protein: CASSKVDRTTRIDNEQFF
CDR3 DNA: TGTGCCAGCAGCAAAGTCGACAGGACCACTCGGATCGACAATGAGCAGTTCTTC

V gene: TRBV6-1
D gene: -
clone size: -
J gene: TRBJ2-1
CDR3 protein: CASSEYYLGNEQFF
CDR3 DNA: TGTGCCAGCAGTGAATACTACCTGGGCAATGAGCAGTTCTTC

V gene: TRBV6-5
D gene: -
clone size: -
J gene: TRBJ2-3
CDR3 protein: CATISGARMTDTQYF
CDR3 DNA: TGTGCCACCATCTCAGGGGCCAGGATGACAGATACGCAGTATTTT

V gene: TRBV5-4
D gene: -
clone size: -
J gene: TRBJ2-3
CDR3 protein: CASTRGHLTDTQYF
CDR3 DNA: TGTGCCAGCACCCGGGGACATTTGACAGATACGCAGTATTTT

V gene: TRBV3-1/TRBV3-2
D gene: -
clone size: -
J gene: TRBJ1-1
CDR3 protein: CASSQVLGTEAFF
CDR3 DNA: TGTGCCAGCAGCCAAGTTTTGGGCACTGAAGCTTTCTTT

V gene: TRBV6-6
D gene: TRBD1
clone size: once
J gene: TRBJ2-4
CDR3 protein: CASSLQARTGGKNIQYF
CDR3 DNA: TGTGCCAGCAGTCTTCAGGCCCGGACAGGGGGAAAAAACATTCAGTACTTC

V gene: TRBV29-1
D gene: -
clone size: -
J gene: TRBJ1-1
CDR3 protein: CSVEGGVLMNTEAFF
CDR3 DNA: TGCAGCGTTGAAGGTGGAGTTTTAATGAACACTGAAGCTTTCTTT

V gene: TRBV2
D gene: TRBD1
clone size: -
J gene: TRBJ1-2
CDR3 protein: CASSAGGNYGYTF
CDR3 DNA: TGTGCCAGCAGTGCAGGGGGCAACTATGGCTACACCTTC

V gene: TRBV6-6
D gene: -
clone size: -
J gene: TRBJ1-2
CDR3 protein: CASSYSAAVDYGYTF
CDR3 DNA: TGTGCCAGCAGTTACTCTGCGGCGGTGGACTATGGCTACACCTTC

V gene: TRBV6-1
D gene: -
clone size: -
J gene: TRBJ1-1
CDR3 protein: CASSDTRGYTEAFF
CDR3 DNA: TGTGCCAGCAGTGACACTAGGGGGTATACTGAAGCTTTCTTT

V gene: TRBV7-8
D gene: -
clone size: -
J gene: TRBJ1-2
CDR3 protein: CASSLDWDLGGYTF
CDR3 DNA: TGTGCCAGCAGCTTAGATTGGGACCTGGGTGGCTACACCTTC

V gene: TRBV2
D gene: -
clone size: -
J gene: TRBJ1-5
CDR3 protein: CASHPGLSNQPQHF
CDR3 DNA: TGTGCCAGCCATCCTGGCCTTAGCAATCAGCCCCAGCATTTT

V gene: TRBV29-1
D gene: -
clone size: -
J gene: TRBJ1-2
CDR3 protein: CSVGQGVYGYTF
CDR3 DNA: TGCAGCGTTGGTCAGGGTGTCTATGGCTACACCTTC

V gene: TRBV27
D gene: TRBD2
clone size: -
J gene: TRBJ2-2
CDR3 protein: CATRTSGSPGELFF
CDR3 DNA: TGTGCCACCCGGACTAGCGGGAGCCCCGGGGAGCTGTTTTTT

V gene: TRBV2
D gene: -
clone size: -
J gene: TRBJ1-3
CDR3 protein: CASSASRGSSGNTIYF
CDR3 DNA: TGTGCCAGCAGTGCGTCCAGGGGTAGCTCTGGAAACACCATATATTTT

V gene: TRBV21-1
D gene: -
clone size: -
J gene: TRBJ1-1
CDR3 protein: CASSKARRQGNTEAFF
CDR3 DNA: TGTGCCAGCAGCAAAGCGAGGAGACAGGGGAATACTGAAGCTTTCTTT

V gene: TRBV29-1
D gene: TRBD1
clone size: -
J gene: TRBJ1-2
CDR3 protein: CSVEDLRRGDGYTF
CDR3 DNA: TGCAGCGTTGAAGATCTCCGCAGGGGGGATGGCTACACCTTC

V gene: TRBV7-8
D gene: TRBD2
clone size: -
J gene: TRBJ2-5
CDR3 protein: CASSWLAGGQETQYF
CDR3 DNA: TGTGCCAGCAGCTGGCTAGCGGGGGGGCAGGAGACCCAGTACTTC